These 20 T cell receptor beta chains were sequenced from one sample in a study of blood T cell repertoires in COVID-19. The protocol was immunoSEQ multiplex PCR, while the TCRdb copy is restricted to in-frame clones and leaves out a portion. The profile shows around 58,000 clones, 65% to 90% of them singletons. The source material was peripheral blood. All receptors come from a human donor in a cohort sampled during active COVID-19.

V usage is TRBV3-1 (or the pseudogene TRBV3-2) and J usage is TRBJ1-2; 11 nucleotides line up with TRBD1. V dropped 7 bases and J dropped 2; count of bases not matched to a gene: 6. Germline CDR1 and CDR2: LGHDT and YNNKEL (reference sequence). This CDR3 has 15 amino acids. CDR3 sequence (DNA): TGTGCCAGCAACCTGAGGGACAGGGGGAACTATGGCTACACCTTC. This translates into CASNLRDRGNYGYTF.

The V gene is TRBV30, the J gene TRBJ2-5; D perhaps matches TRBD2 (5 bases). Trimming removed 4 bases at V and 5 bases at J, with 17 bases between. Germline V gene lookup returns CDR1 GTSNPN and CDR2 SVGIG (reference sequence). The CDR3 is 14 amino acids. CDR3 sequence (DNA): TGTGCCTGGAACCCCCCGGGCGGGCCCGAGACCCAGTACTTC. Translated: CAWNPPGGPETQYF. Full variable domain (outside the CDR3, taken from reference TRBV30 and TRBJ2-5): SQTIHQWPATLVQPVGSPLSLECTVEGTSNPNLYWYRQAAGRGLQLLFYSVGIGQISSEVPQNLSASRPQDRQFILSSKKLLLSDSGFYLCAWNPPGGPETQYFGPGTRLLVL.

CDR3 nucleotide sequence: TGTGCCAGCAGCCCTAGAACGGGGGGAGGGTATGAGCAGTTCTTC. It translates to CASSPRTGGGYEQFF. V usage is TRBV6-2 or TRBV6-3 and J usage is TRBJ2-1; 7 bases line up with TRBD2. Germline lookup yields CDR1 MNHEY and CDR2 SVGEGT. CDR3 length: 15 amino acids. The V and J ends lost 6 bases and 8 bases, in that order; junction bases with no gene match: 13.

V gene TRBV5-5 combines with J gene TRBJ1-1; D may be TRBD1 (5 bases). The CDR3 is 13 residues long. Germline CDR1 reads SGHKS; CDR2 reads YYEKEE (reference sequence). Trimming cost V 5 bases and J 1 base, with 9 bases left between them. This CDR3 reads CASRATGNTEAFF. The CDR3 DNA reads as TGTGCCAGCAGGGCTACAGGGAACACTGAAGCTTTCTTT.

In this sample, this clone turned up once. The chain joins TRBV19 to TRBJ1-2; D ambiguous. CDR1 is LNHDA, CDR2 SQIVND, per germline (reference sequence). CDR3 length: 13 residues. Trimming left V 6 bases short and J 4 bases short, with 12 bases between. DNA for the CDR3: TGTGCCAGTAGGGAGCCCCCACTCTATGGCTACACCTTC. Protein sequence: CASREPPLYGYTF.

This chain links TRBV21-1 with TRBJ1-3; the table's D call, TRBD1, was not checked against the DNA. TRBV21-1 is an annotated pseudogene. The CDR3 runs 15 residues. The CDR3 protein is CASSKGSSSGNTIYF. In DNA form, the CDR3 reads TGTGCCAGCAGCAAAGGGTCCAGCTCTGGAAACACCATATATTTT.

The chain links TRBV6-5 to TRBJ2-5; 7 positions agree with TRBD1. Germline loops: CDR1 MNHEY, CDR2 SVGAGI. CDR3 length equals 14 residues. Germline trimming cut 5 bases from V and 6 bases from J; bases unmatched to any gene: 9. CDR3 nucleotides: TGTGCCAGCAGTCTAGCTGGCAGGGGGAAGACCCAGTACTTC. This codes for CASSLAGRGKTQYF.

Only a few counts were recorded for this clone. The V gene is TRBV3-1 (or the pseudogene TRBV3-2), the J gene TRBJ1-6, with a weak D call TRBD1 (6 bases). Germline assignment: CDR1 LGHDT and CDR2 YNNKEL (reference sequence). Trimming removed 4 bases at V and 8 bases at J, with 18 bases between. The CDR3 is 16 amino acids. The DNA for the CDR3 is TGTGCCAGCAGCCCTTTCGGGGGAGGGGGAGATTCACCCCTCCACTTT. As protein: CASSPFGGGGDSPLHF.

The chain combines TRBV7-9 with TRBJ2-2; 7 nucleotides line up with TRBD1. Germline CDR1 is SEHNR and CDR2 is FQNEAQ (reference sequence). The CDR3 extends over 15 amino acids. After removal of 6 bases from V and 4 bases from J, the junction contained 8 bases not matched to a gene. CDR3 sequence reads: CASSSTGASTGELFF. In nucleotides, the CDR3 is TGTGCCAGCAGTTCCACAGGGGCCTCCACCGGGGAGCTGTTTTTT.

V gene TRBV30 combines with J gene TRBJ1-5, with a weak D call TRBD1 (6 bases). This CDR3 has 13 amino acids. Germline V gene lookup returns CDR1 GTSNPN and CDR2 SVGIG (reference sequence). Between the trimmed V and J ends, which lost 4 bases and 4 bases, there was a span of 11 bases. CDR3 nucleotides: TGTGCCTGGACCCGGGACACGAATCAGCCCCAGCATTTT. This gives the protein CAWTRDTNQPQHF.

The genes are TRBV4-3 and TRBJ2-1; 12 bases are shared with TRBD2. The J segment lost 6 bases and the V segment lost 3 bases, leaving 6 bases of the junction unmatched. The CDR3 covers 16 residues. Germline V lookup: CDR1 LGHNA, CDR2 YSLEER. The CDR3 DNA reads TGCGCCAGCAGCCAGACTAGCGGGGGTCCCCTCAATGAGCAGTTCTTC. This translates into CASSQTSGGPLNEQFF.

The CDR3 region has the DNA TGTGCCAGCTCACCAAACAGCGGGGGGACGGAGACCCAGTACTTC. Translating it yields CASSPNSGGTETQYF. This chain uses TRBV18 with TRBJ2-5, with 9 positions matching TRBD2. The ends lost 2 bases at V and 5 bases at J; junction bases unmatched: 6. Germline CDR1 is KGHSH and CDR2 is LQKENI. This CDR3 is built from 15 residues.

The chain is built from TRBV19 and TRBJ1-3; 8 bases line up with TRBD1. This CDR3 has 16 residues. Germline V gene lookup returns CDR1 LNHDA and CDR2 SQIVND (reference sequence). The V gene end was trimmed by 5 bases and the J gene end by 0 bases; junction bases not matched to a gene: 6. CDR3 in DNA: TGTGCCAGTAGTTCGGGACAGGCACGCTCTGGAAACACCATATATTTT. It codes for CASSSGQARSGNTIYF.

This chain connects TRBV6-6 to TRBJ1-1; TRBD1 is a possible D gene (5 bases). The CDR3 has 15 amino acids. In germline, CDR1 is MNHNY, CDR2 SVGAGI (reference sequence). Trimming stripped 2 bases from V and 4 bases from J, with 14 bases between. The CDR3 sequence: CASSYPAGSGTEAFF. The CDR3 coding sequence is TGTGCCAGCAGTTACCCCGCAGGGTCGGGCACTGAAGCTTTCTTT.

This CDR3 reads CASSYAGMGTDTQYF. CDR3 nucleotides: TGTGCCAGCAGTTATGCGGGGATGGGCACAGATACGCAGTATTTT. V usage is TRBV6-5 and J usage is TRBJ2-3; D may be TRBD2 (6 bases). The germline gives CDR1 MNHEY, CDR2 SVGAGI. Trimming removed 3 bases from V and 1 base from J, with 11 bases in between. CDR3 size: 15 residues.

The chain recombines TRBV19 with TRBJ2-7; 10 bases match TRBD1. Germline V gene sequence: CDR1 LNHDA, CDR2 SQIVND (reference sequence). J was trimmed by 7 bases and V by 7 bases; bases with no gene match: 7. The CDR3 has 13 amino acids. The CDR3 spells CASTGTGEWEQYF. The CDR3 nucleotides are TGTGCCAGTACCGGGACAGGGGAATGGGAGCAGTACTTC.

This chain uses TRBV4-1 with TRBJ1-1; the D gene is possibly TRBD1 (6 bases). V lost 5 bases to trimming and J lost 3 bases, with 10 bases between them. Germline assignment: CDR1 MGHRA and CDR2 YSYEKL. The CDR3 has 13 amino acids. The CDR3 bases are TGCGCCAGCAGCGCACAGGGCGACACTGAAGCTTTCTTT. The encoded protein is CASSAQGDTEAFF.

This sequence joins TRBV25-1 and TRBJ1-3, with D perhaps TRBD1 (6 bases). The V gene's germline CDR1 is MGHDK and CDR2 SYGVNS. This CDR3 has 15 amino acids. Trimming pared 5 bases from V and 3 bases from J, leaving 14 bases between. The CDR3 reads CASSFPGVLGNTIYF. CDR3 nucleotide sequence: TGTGCCAGCAGTTTCCCAGGGGTACTTGGAAACACCATATATTTT.

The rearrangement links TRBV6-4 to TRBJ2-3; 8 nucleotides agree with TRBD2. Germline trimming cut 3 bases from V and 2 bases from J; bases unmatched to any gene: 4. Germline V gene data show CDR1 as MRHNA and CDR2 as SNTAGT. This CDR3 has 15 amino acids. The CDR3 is CASSEGGGPTDTQYF. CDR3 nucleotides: TGTGCCAGCAGTGAAGGCGGGGGGCCCACAGATACGCAGTATTTT.

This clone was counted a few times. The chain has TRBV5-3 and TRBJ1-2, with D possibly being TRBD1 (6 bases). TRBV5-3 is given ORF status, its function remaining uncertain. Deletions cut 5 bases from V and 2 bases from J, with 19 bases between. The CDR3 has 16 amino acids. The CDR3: CARRGPATQGNYGYTF. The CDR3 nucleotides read TGTGCCAGAAGGGGTCCCGCGACCCAGGGGAACTATGGCTACACCTTC.